This TCR beta chain was recovered during a study of T cell repertoires in cytomegalovirus infection. Overall study context: Recently identified HLA-C-restricted and well-studied HLA-B-restricted CMV epitopes were used. Indications came from public TCR beta signatures; they pointed to CMV infection and to a matching HLA type.

The study's findings and limits: The cumulative frequency of public TCR beta families distinguished individuals who carried CMV together with the relevant HLA. Dominant in the ex vivo response were TCR beta clonotypes restricted by HLA-C and specific for CMV.

TCRdb passed the reads through MiXCR, listing each CDR3 protein once. The sample has roughly 920,000 distinct CDR3 sequences, around 31% seen once. The germline gives CDR1 SEHNR, CDR2 FQNEAQ (reference sequence). Trimming shortened V by 4 bases and J by 4 bases, and 11 bases separated the two germline ends. The CDR3 has 14 residues. This clonotype was detected ten times or more. Its specificity is unknown. The sequence was obtained from a human donor in good health (CMV status not recorded). Some clones in this sample may be carry-over from other donors' samples. The sequenced sample was cultured CD8+ T cells from PBMCs, obtained from culture after CMV antigen stimulation. V usage is TRBV7-9 and J usage is TRBJ2-1; D is uncertain. In DNA, the CDR3 is TGTGCCAGCAGCTACAGCGAATCATACAATGAGCAGTTCTTC. This encodes CASSYSESYNEQFF.